The present T cell receptor beta chain was sequenced within a study of Graves' ophthalmopathy and Graves' hyperthyroidism. The TCR beta CDR3 regions underwent amplification from RNA transcripts. RT-PCR was first run with HTBI primers, then multiplex PCR in a second round. TCRdb analysed the multiplex PCR reads with MiXCR anew, one entry per CDR3 protein. The data show around 520,000 distinct CDR3 sequences, with just under 40% seen just once and 3.5% to 5% held by the top ten. Trimming left V 4 bases short and J 4 bases short, with 12 bases between. The length of the CDR3 is 15 residues. Germline V lookup: CDR1 SGHRS, CDR2 YFSETQ. This clonotype was detected ten times or more. Ages of hyperthyroidism patients ran from 18 to 65, and their diagnoses were new, under 2 months' duration.

The chain couples TRBV5-1 to TRBJ2-6; D possibly corresponds to TRBD1 (6 bases). This TCR came from an adult man with Graves' hyperthyroidism. Sequences were obtained from peripheral blood or thyroid tissue (not recorded which). CDR3 residues: CASSRTEPGANVLTF. The CDR3 DNA sequence: TGCGCCAGCAGCAGGACAGAGCCAGGGGCCAACGTCCTGACTTTC.